A selection of T cell receptor beta chains follows, all from one sample in a study of graft-versus-host responses after intestinal transplantation. These receptors lack a known antigen. The method was immunoSEQ multiplex PCR; TCRdb's version includes in-frame clones alone and lacks a portion of them. Of approximately 90,000 clones listed, roughly 90% are singletons. The input for sequencing was unstimulated CD8+ T cells sorted from spleen or lymph node cells, taken before transplant. The origin of the receptors is a human donor who was the organ donor for an intestinal transplant. Each CDR3 is given with its conserved first and last residue. The order of the fields is V gene, J gene, clone size, CDR3 protein. Some rows have no size entry. The others give once, few or many, or a class for an expanded clone.

TRBV14	TRBJ1-1	-	CASSQFVQGLWTEAFF
TRBV19	TRBJ1-6	-	CASSGIANSPLHF
TRBV7-9	TRBJ2-7	-	CASSSRVPYEQYF
TRBV30	TRBJ1-2	-	CAWKRGPSYGYTF
TRBV5-6	TRBJ2-5	-	CASSWGAGHLQETQYF
TRBV9	TRBJ2-1	-	CASSETGTGNEQFF
TRBV25-1	TRBJ1-2	-	CASSESQIYGYTF
TRBV4-3	TRBJ1-1	-	CASSQDAGQGTEAFF
TRBV11-2	TRBJ2-7	-	CASSSYPDREEYEQYF
TRBV27	TRBJ2-1	-	CATSSGWGNEQFF
TRBV4-3	TRBJ2-5	-	CASSQAASGEETQYF
TRBV2	TRBJ2-7	-	CASRGGDEQYF
TRBV5-5	TRBJ2-7	-	CASSLGTGGYEQYF
TRBV29-1	TRBJ2-7	-	CSVEEGQTGYEQYF
TRBV5-5	TRBJ1-4	-	CASSLEQNNEKLFF
TRBV4-1	TRBJ1-1	-	CASSQAAENTEAFF
TRBV28	TRBJ1-5	-	CASSFRGINSNQPQHF
TRBV5-5	TRBJ1-4	once	CASSLIPTGATNEKLFF
TRBV2	TRBJ2-1	-	CASQGSYNEQFF
TRBV27	TRBJ1-2	once	CASSPDRRSYGYTF
TRBV5-1	TRBJ2-5	-	CASSLASGGETQYF
TRBV28	TRBJ2-1	-	CASTPQLNEQFF
TRBV4-1	TRBJ1-1	-	CASSPQTGTMNTEAFF
TRBV7-7	TRBJ2-1	-	CASSLDTYNEQFF
TRBV9	TRBJ2-7	-	CASSVDPAGPEQYF
TRBV18	TRBJ2-3	-	CASSPSSGAGDTQYF
TRBV27	TRBJ1-1	-	CASSFDRASGLEAFF
TRBV4-1	TRBJ2-7	-	CASSQDRAWEQYF
TRBV13	TRBJ2-7	-	CASSTRQGTYEQYF
TRBV7-9	TRBJ2-1	-	CASSLFLAGRGSYNEQFF
TRBV15	TRBJ2-1	-	CATSDPGLAGAEQFF
TRBV10-3	TRBJ1-1	few	CAISERGMNTEAFF
TRBV2	TRBJ1-4	-	CASRGGINEKLFF
TRBV4-1	TRBJ2-7	-	CASSQQPGQGANEQYF
TRBV5-1	TRBJ2-5	-	CASSLWSGETQYF
TRBV4-2	TRBJ2-2	-	CASSQDPMGASSTGELFF
TRBV7-3	TRBJ2-1	-	CASSPPGLAGNEQFF
TRBV7-9	TRBJ2-3	-	CASSQAGQGGGTDTQYF
TRBV13	TRBJ2-5	-	CASSVGQGGKTQYF
TRBV7-2	TRBJ2-1	-	CASSLDLGGAANEQFF
TRBV4-2	TRBJ2-7	-	CASSQEHGYEQYF
TRBV19	TRBJ2-1	once	CASSIVAWANNEQFF
TRBV19	TRBJ2-1	-	CASSIGSNEQFF
TRBV6-1	TRBJ1-1	-	CASSPRGHTEAFF
TRBV4-2	TRBJ1-1	-	CASSQEAGALVPEAFF
TRBV9	TRBJ2-6	-	CASSVEPSLGANVLTF
TRBV11-2	TRBJ1-6	-	CASSLIPPSRTANSPLHF
TRBV5-1	TRBJ2-1	-	CASRVTSGGYNDQFF
TRBV15	TRBJ2-1	-	CATSRADRGIYYNEQFF
TRBV7-6	TRBJ2-5	-	CASSLDLRGRETQYF
TRBV27	TRBJ2-7	-	CASSEIGYEQYF
TRBV7-9	TRBJ2-1	-	CASSSEQGGHEQFF
TRBV7-2	TRBJ2-5	once	CASSLGESWNQETQYF
TRBV7-3	TRBJ1-6	-	CASSFSGNSPLHF
TRBV19	TRBJ1-2	-	CASSTRGMSIYGYTF